A single sample gave rise to the 13 T cell receptor beta chains below, sequenced in a study of blood T cell repertoires in COVID-19. Only in-frame clones appear in the TCRdb table, and some are missing; sequencing was by immunoSEQ multiplex PCR. The sample has roughly 180,000 clones; roughly nine tenths are singletons. The sample comprised peripheral blood. The receptor set was obtained from a man between 70 and 80 years old with active or convalescent COVID-19.

V gene TRBV24-1 combines with J gene TRBJ2-5, with TRBD1 matching over 7 bases. CDR3 size: 16 residues. Germline lookup yields CDR1 KGHDR and CDR2 SFDVKD. Losses at the gene ends were 0 bases for V and 3 bases for J; bases not matched to a gene: 6. CDR3 loop: CATSDLRRGLEETQYF. DNA of the CDR3: TGTGCCACCAGTGATTTGCGCAGGGGGTTGGAAGAGACCCAGTACTTC.

The chain recombines TRBV14 with TRBJ1-1; D call uncertain. Germline loops: CDR1 SGHDN, CDR2 FVKESK. The CDR3 has 15 residues. Trimming cost V 5 bases and J 5 bases, with 18 bases left between them. In DNA, the CDR3 is TGTGCCAGCAGCAGATTTCTAGGGAGTGGGACTGAAGCTTTCTTT. Its translation is CASSRFLGSGTEAFF. The full variable domain, in which reference TRBV14 and TRBJ1-1 provide the parts outside the CDR3, is EAGVTQFPSHSVIEKGQTVTLRCDPISGHDNLYWYRRVMGKEIKFLLHFVKESKQDESGMPNNRFLAERTGGTYSTLKVQPAELEDSGVYFCASSRFLGSGTEAFFGQGTRLTVV.

The chain links TRBV21-1 to TRBJ1-1; TRBD1, the table's D call, lacks a check against the DNA. TRBV21-1 is a documented pseudogene. This CDR3 region has 17 residues. The CDR3 bases are TGTGCCAGCAACCCGGGACAGAGGTTTTTAGCGAACACTGAAGCTTTCTTT. The encoded protein is CASNPGQRFLANTEAFF.

The chain employs TRBV19 and TRBJ1-5, with D tentatively TRBD1 (6 bases). Trimming stripped 4 bases from V and 3 bases from J, with 7 bases between. Germline assignment: CDR1 LNHDA and CDR2 SQIVND (reference sequence). The CDR3 covers 13 residues. DNA for the CDR3: TGTGCCAGTAGTAGGACAGACAATCAGCCCCAGCATTTT. It yields the protein CASSRTDNQPQHF.

The V gene is TRBV14, the J gene TRBJ1-2; perhaps TRBD1 as D (6 bases). CDR1 is SGHDN, CDR2 FVKESK, per germline. With 4 bases removed from V and 7 bases from J, the gap between germline ends came to 19 bases. The CDR3 spans 15 residues. CDR3 loop: CASSPLGDTWSGYTF. CDR3 DNA: TGTGCCAGCAGCCCCCTTGGGGACACCTGGAGTGGCTACACCTTC.

The genes are TRBV5-1 and TRBJ1-2; D is ambiguous. Trimming cost V 3 bases and J 7 bases, with 10 bases left between them. Germline-derived CDR1 and CDR2 are SGHRS and YFSETQ. This CDR3 is built from 12 residues. This CDR3 is CASSSDSAGYTF. In DNA, the CDR3 is TGCGCCAGCAGCTCGGACTCTGCTGGCTACACCTTC.

The chain links TRBV5-1 to TRBJ2-1; no firm D call. This CDR3 has 11 amino acids. In germline, CDR1 is SGHRS, CDR2 YFSETQ. V dropped 7 bases and J dropped 6 bases, with 8 bases sitting between them. The CDR3 sequence: CASRVLNEQFF. In DNA form, the CDR3 reads TGCGCCAGCCGGGTCCTCAATGAGCAGTTCTTC.

This clone came up once. V usage is TRBV3-1 (or the pseudogene TRBV3-2) and J usage is TRBJ1-6; 8 bases align to TRBD1. Germline V gene data show CDR1 as LGHDT and CDR2 as YNNKEL (reference sequence). The CDR3 sequence is 14 residues long. Germline trimming cut 4 bases from V and 10 bases from J; bases unmatched to any gene: 6. The CDR3 DNA follows: TGTGCCAGCAGCCCAGGACAGGGACAGTCACCCCTCCACTTT. Translating gives CASSPGQGQSPLHF.

The CDR3 reads CASSSLDRGGAPLHF. DNA of the CDR3: TGCGCCAGCAGCTCCCTGGACAGGGGAGGTGCACCCCTCCACTTT. The chain links TRBV5-1 to TRBJ1-6, with 9 bases aligning to TRBD1. In germline, CDR1 is SGHRS, CDR2 YFSETQ. J was trimmed by 11 bases and V by 3 bases; bases with no gene match: 9. This CDR3 spans 15 amino acids.

CDR3 in amino acids: CASSQGHSNQPQHF. CDR3 bases: TGTGCCAGCAGCCAAGGGCATAGCAATCAGCCCCAGCATTTT. This chain links TRBV3-1 (or the pseudogene TRBV3-2) with TRBJ1-5; D call uncertain. Per germline, CDR1 LGHDT and CDR2 YNNKEL (reference sequence). The CDR3 contains 14 residues. The V and J ends lost 1 base and 0 bases respectively, with 4 bases between them.

The chain carries TRBV18 and TRBJ2-5, with 7 nucleotides matching TRBD2. Trimming took 1 base from V and 5 from J; bases not matched to a gene: 4. The germline V gene has CDR1 KGHSH and CDR2 LQKENI. The CDR3 is 14 residues long. CDR3 loop: CASSPREGGETQYF. The DNA for the CDR3 is TGTGCCAGCTCACCACGGGAGGGCGGGGAGACCCAGTACTTC.

This clone was seen a few times. The CDR3 loop reads CASRSGTRSGYTF. The CDR3 region has the DNA TGTGCCAGCAGATCCGGGACAAGGTCTGGCTACACCTTC. V and J are TRBV12-3 or TRBV12-4 and TRBJ1-2, with D tentatively TRBD1 (6 bases). There are 13 residues in the CDR3. Deletions cut 6 bases from V and 7 bases from J, with 15 bases between.

The chain employs TRBV7-9 and TRBJ2-1, with TRBD1 identical over 10 bases. The junction had 9 bases not matched to a gene; V was cut back by 5 bases and J by 5 bases. The CDR3 contains 16 residues. Germline CDR1 reads SEHNR; CDR2 reads FQNEAQ (reference sequence). CDR3 nucleotide sequence: TGTGCCAGCAGCGCAGAAGACAGGGGGCGAGACAATGAGCAGTTCTTC. Its protein is CASSAEDRGRDNEQFF.